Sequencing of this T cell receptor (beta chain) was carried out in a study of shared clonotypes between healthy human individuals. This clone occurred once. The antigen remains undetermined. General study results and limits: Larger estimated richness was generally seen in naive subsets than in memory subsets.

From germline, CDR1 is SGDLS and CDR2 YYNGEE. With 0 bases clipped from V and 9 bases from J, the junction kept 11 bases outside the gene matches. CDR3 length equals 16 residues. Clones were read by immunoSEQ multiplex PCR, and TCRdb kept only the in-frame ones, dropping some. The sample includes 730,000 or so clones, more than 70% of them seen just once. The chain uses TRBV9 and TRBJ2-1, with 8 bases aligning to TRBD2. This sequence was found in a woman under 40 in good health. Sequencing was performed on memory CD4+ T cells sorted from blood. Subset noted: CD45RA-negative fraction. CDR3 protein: CASSVATGLAGAEQFF. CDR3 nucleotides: TGTGCCAGCAGCGTAGCTACGGGGCTAGCGGGCGCTGAGCAGTTCTTC.